The 25 T cell receptor beta chains in this list originate from one sample, sequenced in a study of shared clonotypes between healthy human individuals. Profiling relied on immunoSEQ multiplex PCR, and the TCRdb table lists in-frame clones only, not all of them. The sample includes around 2,100,000 clones, less than 95% of them seen just once. The naive CD8 subset, CD45RO-negative cells positively selected for CCR7, excluded terminally differentiated effector memory CD45RA+ cells. The sample comprised naive CD8+ T cells sorted from blood. Every receptor here comes from a young man in good health.

The CDR3: CASTGFRENEKLFF. Written as DNA, the CDR3 is TGTGCCAGTACGGGTTTCAGGGAGAATGAAAAACTGTTTTTT. This rearrangement joins TRBV19 to TRBJ1-4, with TRBD1 as a possible D gene (5 bases). The V and J ends lost 7 bases and 5 bases respectively, with 14 bases between them. Germline V gene sequence: CDR1 LNHDA, CDR2 SQIVND (reference sequence). The CDR3 has 14 residues.

V and J are TRBV19 and TRBJ2-7; 8 bases are a match to TRBD1. Trimming took 4 bases from V and 7 from J; bases not matched to a gene: 18. This CDR3 comprises 17 residues. The germline CDR1 and CDR2 sequences are LNHDA and SQIVND (reference sequence). DNA for the CDR3: TGTGCCAGTAGTACCTTGGACAGGGCCCTCGGTTTGGGAGAGCAGTACTTC. Its translation is CASSTLDRALGLGEQYF.

The V gene is TRBV30, the J gene TRBJ1-5; 7 bases match TRBD1. Germline lookup yields CDR1 GTSNPN and CDR2 SVGIG (reference sequence). The CDR3 runs to 14 residues. Germline trimming cut 0 bases from V and 6 bases from J; bases unmatched to any gene: 5. Here the CDR3 DNA reads TGTGCCTGGAGTGTACAGGGGAGGACTCAGCCCCAGCATTTT. Translation: CAWSVQGRTQPQHF.

The chain couples TRBV19 to TRBJ2-1, with D hard to call. V dropped 3 bases and J dropped 6 bases, with 12 bases sitting between them. This CDR3 spans 14 amino acids. Germline V gives CDR1 LNHDA, CDR2 SQIVND (reference sequence). This chain's CDR3 is CASSIRLVINEQFF. The CDR3 DNA sequence: TGTGCCAGTAGTATCCGGCTAGTTATCAATGAGCAGTTCTTC.

In its sample, this clone was seen once. V and J are TRBV9 and TRBJ1-2; maybe TRBD1 (6 bases). CDR1 and CDR2 (germline): SGDLS, YYNGEE. The length of the CDR3 is 15 residues. Trimming pared 1 base from V and 0 bases from J, leaving 10 bases between. This CDR3 reads CASSVSGATNYGYTF. The CDR3 DNA is TGTGCCAGCAGCGTATCGGGGGCTACTAACTATGGCTACACCTTC. The full variable domain, its missing parts supplied by reference TRBV9 and TRBJ1-2, is DSGVTQTPKHLITATGQRVTLRCSPRSGDLSVYWYQQSLDQGLQFLIQYYNGEERAKGNILERFSAQQFPDLHSELNLSSLELGDSALYFCASSVSGATNYGYTFGSGTRLTVV.

The V and J genes are TRBV9 and TRBJ2-7; D gene ambiguous. V lost 0 bases and J 0 bases, leaving 7 bases between the germline ends. Germline CDR1 and CDR2: SGDLS and YYNGEE. The CDR3 runs 14 residues. The CDR3 DNA is TGTGCCAGCAGCGTAGACTACAGCTCCTACGAGCAGTACTTC. Translated: CASSVDYSSYEQYF.

The V call is TRBV11-2, the J call TRBJ1-2; 11 bases match TRBD1. The J segment lost 4 bases and the V segment lost 4 bases, leaving 8 bases of the junction unmatched. From germline, CDR1 is SGHAT and CDR2 FQNNGV. The CDR3 runs 16 residues. The CDR3, as DNA: TGTGCCAGCAGCTCCCTACCGGGACAGGGGGGCTATGGCTACACCTTC. Its protein is CASSSLPGQGGYGYTF.

The V gene is TRBV30, the J gene TRBJ1-2; D uncertain. CDR3 length: 14 amino acids. Germline V gene data show CDR1 as GTSNPN and CDR2 as SVGIG (reference sequence). The V and J ends lost 0 bases and 1 base respectively, with 9 bases between them. CDR3 amino acids: CAWSVRWLNYGYTF. CDR3 in DNA: TGTGCCTGGAGTGTACGATGGCTTAACTATGGCTACACCTTC.

The rearrangement joins TRBV28 to TRBJ1-1; D is uncertain. The CDR3 has 12 residues. Trimming cost V 2 bases and J 7 bases, with 8 bases left between them. Germline CDR1 reads MDHEN; CDR2 reads SYDVKM. The CDR3 is CASSLGTDEAFF. CDR3 sequence (DNA): TGTGCCAGCAGTTTAGGAACAGATGAAGCTTTCTTT.

CDR3 amino acids: CASSRTLAGGPNEQFF. The CDR3 DNA follows: TGTGCCAGCAGTAGAACACTAGCGGGAGGGCCCAATGAGCAGTTCTTC. The rearrangement joins TRBV27 to TRBJ2-1; TRBD2 matches at 13 bases. The CDR3 extends over 16 amino acids. Germline CDR1 is MNHEY and CDR2 is SMNVEV (reference sequence). The trim removed 5 bases at V and 6 bases at J, leaving 7 bases unmatched.

This clone has just one count. V gene TRBV28 combines with J gene TRBJ1-1; unclear D gene. The ends were cut back, 3 bases at V and 4 bases at J, with 12 bases in the middle. The CDR3 is 14 amino acids. Germline V gene sequence: CDR1 MDHEN, CDR2 SYDVKM. The CDR3 reads CASSLLMGGTEAFF. The CDR3, as DNA: TGTGCCAGCAGTTTGTTAATGGGAGGCACTGAAGCTTTCTTT.

V is TRBV7-6 and J is TRBJ2-1, with TRBD2 matching over 7 bases. CDR1 SGHVS and CDR2 FNYEAQ come from the germline V gene. Trimming removed 1 base from V and 4 bases from J; junction bases left unmatched: 4. The CDR3 has 15 residues. The CDR3 sequence: CASSLGQREYNEQFF. The DNA of the CDR3 is TGTGCCAGCAGCTTAGGGCAGCGGGAATACAATGAGCAGTTCTTC.

The chain is built from TRBV7-6 and TRBJ2-5; D not certain. V was shortened by 3 bases and J by 1 base, with 12 bases between the two germline ends. The germline gives CDR1 SGHVS, CDR2 FNYEAQ. This CDR3 comprises 15 residues. Here the CDR3 reads CASSFRLGSQETQYF. In DNA form, the CDR3 reads TGTGCCAGCAGCTTCCGTCTCGGGTCCCAAGAGACCCAGTACTTC.

V and J are TRBV19 and TRBJ1-6, with 9 bases lining up with TRBD1. V shed 3 bases and J 0 bases; nucleotides not matched to a gene: 0. Germline values: CDR1 LNHDA, CDR2 SQIVND (reference sequence). This CDR3 comprises 16 residues. CDR3 DNA: TGTGCCAGTAGTATGGGACAGGGCTCCTATAATTCACCCCTCCACTTT. It specifies CASSMGQGSYNSPLHF.

The chain joins TRBV4-1 to TRBJ1-4, with 9 bases aligning to TRBD1. The CDR3 has 16 amino acids. Germline lookup yields CDR1 MGHRA and CDR2 YSYEKL. Losses at the gene ends were 3 bases for V and 7 bases for J; bases not matched to a gene: 9. CDR3 loop: CASSHVRGQGFEKLFF. The CDR3 region has the DNA TGCGCCAGCAGCCACGTCCGGGGACAGGGTTTTGAAAAACTGTTTTTT.

This sequence joins TRBV2 and TRBJ2-3; D unresolved. Per the germline V gene, CDR1 is SNHLY and CDR2 is FYNNEI. This CDR3 is 16 amino acids long. Between the trimmed V and J ends, which lost 4 bases and 0 bases, there was a span of 14 bases. The CDR3 DNA follows: TGTGCCAGCAGTGGGCCCGTATCGGAGAGCACAGATACGCAGTATTTT. Its protein is CASSGPVSESTDTQYF.

The V gene is TRBV7-9, the J gene TRBJ1-1; D perhaps matches TRBD1 (5 bases). The length of the CDR3 is 13 residues. CDR1 is SEHNR and CDR2 is FQNEAQ in the germline V gene (reference sequence). Trimming pared 5 bases from V and 9 bases from J, leaving 16 bases between. The CDR3 DNA reads as TGTGCCAGCAGCCCCGGGACGGAGGACAAAGCTTTCTTT. Translated: CASSPGTEDKAFF.

The rearrangement joins TRBV11-2 to TRBJ2-7; D gene uncertain. This CDR3 is 14 amino acids long. V was trimmed by 8 bases and J by 4 bases, leaving 18 bases between them. CDR1 SGHAT and CDR2 FQNNGV come from the germline V gene. The DNA for the CDR3 is TGTGCCAGCGGAACACGGACCAACTCGTACGAGCAGTACTTC. Its protein product is CASGTRTNSYEQYF.

V and J are TRBV4-2 and TRBJ1-4, with TRBD1 as a possible D gene (6 bases). Germline CDR1 reads LGHNA; CDR2 reads YNFKEQ. With 0 bases removed from V and 8 bases from J, the gap between germline ends came to 25 bases. The CDR3 covers 19 residues. The CDR3 coding sequence is TGTGCCAGCAGCCAAGAAAACCTATTATTGGGGGCCCTGGGGGAAAAACTGTTTTTT. This encodes CASSQENLLLGALGEKLFF.

Concerning this clone: In the same sample, other DNA sequences code for this CDR3. CDR3 sequence reads: CASSVATGYEQYF. The DNA of the CDR3 is TGTGCCAGCAGCGTAGCAACAGGCTACGAGCAGTACTTC. The chain is built from TRBV9 and TRBJ2-7; D perhaps matches TRBD1 (5 bases). V dropped 0 bases and J dropped 3 bases, with 7 bases sitting between them. CDR3 length: 13 residues. Germline CDR1 SGDLS, CDR2 YYNGEE.

With regard to this clone: The sample holds other DNA sequences that translate to the same CDR3. V gene TRBV5-1 combines with J gene TRBJ1-4; 9 bases line up with TRBD1. With V trimmed by 4 bases and J by 5 bases, 3 bases remained unmatched. This CDR3 contains 14 residues. The germline V gene encodes CDR1 SGHRS and CDR2 YFSETQ. In DNA form, the CDR3 reads TGCGCCAGCAGCCCGGACAGGGGCAATGAAAAACTGTTTTTT. Translated: CASSPDRGNEKLFF.

As regards this clone: Distinct nucleotide sequences in the sample also encode this CDR3. The CDR3 region has the DNA TGTGCCAGCAGTTTAAAAGAGACCCAGTACTTC. This translates into CASSLKETQYF. The rearrangement links TRBV28 to TRBJ2-5; D gene unclear. From germline, CDR1 is MDHEN and CDR2 SYDVKM. The CDR3 has 11 amino acids. Trimming left V 2 bases short and J 3 bases short, with 1 base between.

Note on this clone: This CDR3 is also generated by other DNA sequences in the sample. The chain is built from TRBV19 and TRBJ2-5; D not resolved. V shed 1 base and J shed 2 bases, with 5 bases lying between them. The germline CDR1 and CDR2 sequences are LNHDA and SQIVND (reference sequence). The CDR3 sequence is 13 residues long. The chain's CDR3 is CASSIGLQETQYF. In nucleotides, the CDR3 is TGTGCCAGTAGTATAGGACTGCAAGAGACCCAGTACTTC.

J is TRBJ2-1 and V is TRBV15, with 10 bases identical to TRBD2. This CDR3 has 16 residues. Losses at the gene ends were 5 bases for V and 8 bases for J; bases not matched to a gene: 12. The germline CDR1 and CDR2 sequences are LNHNV and YYDKDF (reference sequence). The CDR3 sequence is CATSGLTGLATDEQFF. CDR3 DNA: TGTGCCACCAGCGGACTTACGGGACTAGCGACCGATGAGCAGTTCTTC. Together with reference TRBV15 and TRBJ2-1, the CDR3 gives the full variable domain: DAMVIQNPRYQVTQFGKPVTLSCSQTLNHNVMYWYQQKSSQAPKLLFHYYDKDFNNEADTPDNFQSRRPNTSFCFLDIRSPGLGDTAMYLCATSGLTGLATDEQFFGPGTRLTVL.

This chain connects TRBV27 to TRBJ2-5; D is uncertain. The ends were cut back, 4 bases at V and 2 bases at J, with 8 bases in the middle. Germline-derived CDR1 and CDR2 are MNHEY and SMNVEV (reference sequence). The length of the CDR3 is 13 residues. The CDR3 region has the DNA TGTGCCAGCAGTTGGACCCTGCAAGAGACCCAGTACTTC. It yields the protein CASSWTLQETQYF.